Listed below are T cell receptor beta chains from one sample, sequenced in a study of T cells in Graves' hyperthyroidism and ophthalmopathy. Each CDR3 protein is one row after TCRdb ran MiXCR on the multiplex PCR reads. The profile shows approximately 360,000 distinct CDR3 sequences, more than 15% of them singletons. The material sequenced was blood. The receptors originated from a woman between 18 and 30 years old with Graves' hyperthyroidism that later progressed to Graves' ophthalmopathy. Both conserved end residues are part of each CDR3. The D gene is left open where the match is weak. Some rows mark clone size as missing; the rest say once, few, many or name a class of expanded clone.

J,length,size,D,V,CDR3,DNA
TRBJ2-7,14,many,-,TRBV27,CASSPYSSSYEQYF,TGTGCCAGCAGTCCATATTCATCCTCCTACGAGCAGTACTTC
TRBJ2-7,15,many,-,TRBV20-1,CSAKDLGDHTYEQYF,TGCAGTGCTAAGGATCTCGGGGACCACACCTACGAGCAGTACTTC
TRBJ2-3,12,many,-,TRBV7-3,CASSPPQGAQYF,TGTGCCAGCAGCCCCCCCCAGGGTGCGCAGTATTTT
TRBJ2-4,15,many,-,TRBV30,CAWMGGLLAKNIQYF,TGTGCCTGGATGGGGGGGCTTCTAGCCAAAAACATTCAGTACTTC
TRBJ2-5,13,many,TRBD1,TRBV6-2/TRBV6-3,CASRSTGVETQYF,TGTGCCAGCAGATCTACAGGGGTGGAGACCCAGTACTTC
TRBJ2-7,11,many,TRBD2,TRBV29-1,CSVELADEQYF,TGCAGCGTTGAACTAGCGGACGAGCAGTACTTC
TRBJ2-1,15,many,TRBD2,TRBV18,CASSQLAGARNEQFF,TGTGCCAGCTCACAACTAGCGGGAGCTCGAAATGAGCAGTTCTTC
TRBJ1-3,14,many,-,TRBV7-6,CASSLGITGNTIYF,TGTGCCAGCAGCTTAGGGATAACTGGAAACACCATATATTTT
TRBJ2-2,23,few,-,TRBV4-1,CASSQDRVIMVARPLPNTGELFF,TGCGCCAGCAGCCAAGATAGAGTAATAATGGTAGCGAGACCTTTACCGAACACCGGGGAGCTGTTTTTT
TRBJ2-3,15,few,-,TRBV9,CASSDGHLNTDTQYF,TGTGCCAGCAGCGACGGACATCTCAACACAGATACGCAGTATTTT
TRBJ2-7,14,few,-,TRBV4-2,CASSQDGKPYEQYF,TGTGCCAGCAGCCAAGATGGGAAGCCCTACGAGCAGTACTTC
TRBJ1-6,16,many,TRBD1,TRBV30,CAWHNTGQGVNSPLHF,TGTGCCTGGCATAATACCGGACAGGGGGTTAATTCACCCCTCCACTTT
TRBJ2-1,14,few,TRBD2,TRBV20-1,CSAPQRDSDNEQFF,TGCAGTGCTCCCCAGCGGGATTCAGACAATGAGCAGTTCTTC
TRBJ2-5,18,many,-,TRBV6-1,CASSEVTGTGTRGETQYF,TGTGCCAGCAGTGAAGTGACCGGGACAGGGACTAGGGGAGAGACCCAGTACTTC
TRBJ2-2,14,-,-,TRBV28,CASSLGDDVGELFF,TGTGCCAGCAGTTTAGGGGATGACGTCGGGGAGCTGTTTTTT
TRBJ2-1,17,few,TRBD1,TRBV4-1,CASSQHGDRGKDNEQFF,TGCGCCAGCAGCCAACACGGGGACAGGGGGAAAGACAATGAGCAGTTCTTC
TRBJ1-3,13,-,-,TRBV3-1,CASSQFLGNTIYF,TGTGCCAGCAGCCAGTTCCTAGGAAACACCATATATTTT
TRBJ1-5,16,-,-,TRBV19,CASSPFAGARGQPQHF,TGTGCCAGTAGCCCATTCGCAGGGGCTCGAGGTCAGCCCCAGCATTTT
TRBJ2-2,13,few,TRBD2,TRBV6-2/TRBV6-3,CASRLAGTGELFF,TGTGCCAGCAGACTAGCGGGAACCGGGGAGCTGTTTTTT
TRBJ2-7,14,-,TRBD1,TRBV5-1,CASSSTTGGHEQYF,TGCGCCAGCAGCTCTACGACAGGGGGCCACGAGCAGTACTTC
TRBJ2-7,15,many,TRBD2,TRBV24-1,CATSDRTSGFYEQYF,TGTGCCACCAGTGACCGGACTAGCGGGTTCTACGAGCAGTACTTC
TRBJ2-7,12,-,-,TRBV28,CASSQSLYEQYF,TGTGCCAGCAGCCAATCCCTCTACGAGCAGTACTTC
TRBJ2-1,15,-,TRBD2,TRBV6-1,CPSSGTSGGNNEQFF,TGTCCCAGCAGTGGGACTAGCGGGGGGAACAATGAGCAGTTCTTC